This TCR beta chain was documented in a study of radiation and T cells in renal cell carcinoma (dated by TCRdb to 2018 to 2021). Regarding the study in general: TCR beta sequencing covered roughly 53 samples in total, comprising roughly 25 tumors and 27 peripheral blood samples. The last blood draw happened 4 weeks after radiation, timed to coincide with nephrectomy. Across all 53 samples, several million unique CDR3 nucleotide sequences, encoding 2.5 million to 3 million unique CDR3 amino acid sequences, were identified. The investigation overall reported the following: In blood, the top tumor clonotypes increased from baseline to 2 weeks after radiation and then shrank by 4 weeks, which suggests a temporary expansion of tumor-resident clones. Blood repertoire dynamics were not followed beyond 4 weeks after treatment. No pretreatment tumor biopsies were available, so the baseline intratumoral presence of clonotypes could not be determined. With a single-armed trial design, the study had no way to address how radiation dose or scheduling affects the TCR repertoire.

To note about this clone: No antigen is known for it. The record has no base qualities; no much larger clone is one base away.

The CDR3 holds 14 amino acids from the cysteine to the phenylalanine. CDR3 DNA only is kept here, 42 bases in frame from base 1. For CDR1 and CDR2, the germline V gene lists KGHSH and LQKENI. Ends trimmed: V by 6 bases, J by 2 bases; bases unmatched to a gene: 6. TCR beta libraries were generated from genomic DNA with the immunoSEQ kit, following the manufacturer's recommendations. To prepare the libraries, a first multiplex PCR with proprietary primers was run, followed by a second PCR that added unique barcodes, and a bead cleanup was done after each round. A kit-provided positive control reaction and a negative control reaction were included in every sample batch. The final libraries were assessed on an Agilent 4200 TapeStation D1000 ScreenTape, pooled by volume, and quantified by qPCR. Sequencing was performed on an Illumina NextSeq500 using a MidOutput 150-cycle cartridge, with 156 Read1 cycles, 15 Index1 cycles, and the kit custom primers. The pooled library was loaded at around 1 pM with roughly 19% PhiX control spiked in. Per the source publication's procedure: The vendor-processed data were analyzed in R, and a clonotype was defined as all T cells that share the same CDR3 nucleotide sequence. For clone abundance analyses, frequencies were normalized to the 10,000 most abundant clones per sample. Before analysis, public T cell clones were removed, and these numbered fewer than six per sample on average. Tumor-enriched and baseline blood-enriched clonotypes were defined by at least a 32-fold difference in abundance between compartments. A beta-binomial differential abundance model was used to identify clonotypes that expanded or contracted between blood time points. Similarity between tumor and blood repertoires was quantified using the Baroni-Urbani and Buser coefficient, and groups were compared with two-tailed Wilcoxon tests in R. Held by TCRdb, this immuneACCESS table contains in-frame sequences only and omits some clones. Under half of the omission traces to an unresolved V gene where checked; the cause of the rest is unknown. That table is the source of V, J and clone size, and D and trimming were worked out from the DNA. The sample has some 150,000 clones on record, approximately 86% of them singletons. Of the sample, 15% to 20% falls within the top ten clones.

The time point label, read with the paper, signifies: blood 4 weeks post-SBRT, at nephrectomy. The treatment or condition label corresponds to: 15 Gy SBRT to primary tumor, nephrectomy 4 weeks later. The samples were drawn from a clinical trial, where primary renal cell carcinomas were treated with 15 Gy of stereotactic body radiation therapy and then removed by nephrectomy 4 weeks afterward. To follow tumor-enriched clonotypes, peripheral blood was collected serially from radiation-treated patients at baseline and again at 2 weeks and 4 weeks after SBRT. All patients had renal cell carcinoma with clear cell pathology. The QIAamp DNA Blood Mini Kit (Qiagen) was used to prepare genomic DNA for TCR sequencing. Samples were included in the analyses only if all quality control checks were passed.

This receptor was identified in a woman in her fifties or sixties with renal cell carcinoma. Material: blood, obtained from a patient whose treatment included radiotherapy and nephrectomy. The chain joins TRBV18 to TRBJ2-7, with 8 bases matching TRBD1. The DNA reads TGTGCCAGCTCTCTCGGACAGGGTCCCTACGAGCAGTACTTC. It is translated as CASSLGQGPYEQYF.